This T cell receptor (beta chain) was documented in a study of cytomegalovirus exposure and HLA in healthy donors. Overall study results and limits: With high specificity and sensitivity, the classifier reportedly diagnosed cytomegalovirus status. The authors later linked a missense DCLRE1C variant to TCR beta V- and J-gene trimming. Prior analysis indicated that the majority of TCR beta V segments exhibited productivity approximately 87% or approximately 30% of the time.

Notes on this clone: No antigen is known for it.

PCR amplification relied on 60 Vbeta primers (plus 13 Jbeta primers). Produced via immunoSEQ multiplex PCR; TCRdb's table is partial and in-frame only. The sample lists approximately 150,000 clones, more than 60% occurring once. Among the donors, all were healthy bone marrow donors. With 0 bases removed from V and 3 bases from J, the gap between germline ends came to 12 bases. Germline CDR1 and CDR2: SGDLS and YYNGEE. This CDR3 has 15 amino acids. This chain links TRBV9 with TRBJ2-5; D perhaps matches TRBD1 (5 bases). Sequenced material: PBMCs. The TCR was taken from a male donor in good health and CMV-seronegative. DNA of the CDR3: TGTGCCAGCAGCGTAGGCTCGACAGCTAAAGAGACCCAGTACTTC. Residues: CASSVGSTAKETQYF. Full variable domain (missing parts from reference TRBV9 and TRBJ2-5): DSGVTQTPKHLITATGQRVTLRCSPRSGDLSVYWYQQSLDQGLQFLIQYYNGEERAKGNILERFSAQQFPDLHSELNLSSLELGDSALYFCASSVGSTAKETQYFGPGTRLLVL.